The 15 T cell receptor beta chains reported below all come from one sample, sequenced in a study of shared clonotypes between healthy human individuals. Here immunoSEQ multiplex PCR was the method, and the copy in TCRdb shows in-frame clones only, minus some. The sample shows about 2.4 million clones, 93% of them seen only once. Material: naive CD4+ T cells from PBMCs. Subset meaning: CD45RA+ positively selected. The receptors come from a man between 18 and 35 years old in good health. Some clones in this sample may be carry-over from other donors' samples.

Here the CDR3 reads CASSIKRVNTEAFF. CDR3 coding DNA: TGTGCCAGTAGTATAAAGCGGGTGAACACTGAAGCTTTCTTT. The V and J genes are TRBV19 and TRBJ1-1, with D uncertain. The CDR3 is 14 amino acids. Trimming pared 2 bases from V and 0 bases from J, leaving 7 bases between. Per the germline V gene, CDR1 is LNHDA and CDR2 is SQIVND (reference sequence).

DNA for the CDR3: TGTGCCAGCAGTATGTTAGTAGGGGATGCCTACGAGCAGTACTTC. Protein: CASSMLVGDAYEQYF. The V gene is TRBV6-5, the J gene TRBJ2-7, with D possibly matching TRBD1 (5 bases). The CDR3 runs 15 residues. V was cut by 5 bases and J by 2 bases, with 16 bases left in between. CDR1 MNHEY and CDR2 SVGAGI come from the germline V gene.

The chain is built from TRBV6-1 and TRBJ2-3; 7 bases are shared with TRBD1. This CDR3 is 14 amino acids long. The J segment lost 2 bases and the V segment lost 6 bases, leaving 5 bases of the junction unmatched. Germline assignment: CDR1 MNHNS and CDR2 SASEGT. The CDR3 protein is CASSLQGPTDTQYF. In DNA, the CDR3 is TGTGCCAGCAGCCTACAGGGGCCCACAGATACGCAGTATTTT.

CDR3 sequence reads: CASRGGTSGRRGDTQYF. The CDR3 DNA reads TGTGCCAGCAGGGGGGGGACTAGCGGGAGGCGAGGAGATACGCAGTATTTT. The chain couples TRBV2 to TRBJ2-3; 15 bases match TRBD2. This CDR3 is built from 17 residues. The germline CDR1 and CDR2 sequences are SNHLY and FYNNEI. V trimming: 6 bases; J trimming: 5 bases; junction bases outside the gene matches: 9.

V and J are TRBV28 and TRBJ1-4, with D uncertain. V dropped 4 bases and J dropped 0 bases, with 12 bases sitting between them. The CDR3 has 16 amino acids. The germline gives CDR1 MDHEN, CDR2 SYDVKM. DNA for the CDR3: TGTGCCAGCAGTTCAAAGGGAACTCCAACTAATGAAAAACTGTTTTTT. Its protein is CASSSKGTPTNEKLFF.

The chain joins TRBV10-1 to TRBJ2-3, with 10 bases fitting TRBD2. This CDR3 contains 15 residues. Germline CDR1 is WNHNN and CDR2 is SYGVQD (reference sequence). J was trimmed by 3 bases and V by 8 bases; bases with no gene match: 8. The DNA for the CDR3 is TGCGCCAGCGGATGGACTAGCGGCTATACAGATACGCAGTATTTT. Translating gives CASGWTSGYTDTQYF.

This sequence joins TRBV9 and TRBJ2-7; unclear D gene. Germline assignment: CDR1 SGDLS and CDR2 YYNGEE. V dropped 3 bases and J dropped 0 bases, with 7 bases sitting between them. The CDR3 extends over 13 amino acids. The CDR3, as DNA: TGTGCCAGCAGCGCCCAGAGCTCCTACGAGCAGTACTTC. Its translation: CASSAQSSYEQYF.

The chain joins TRBV28 to TRBJ1-2; D possibly corresponds to TRBD1 (6 bases). The length of the CDR3 is 19 residues. The germline V and J ends were trimmed by 2 bases and 1 base, with 23 bases remaining between them. CDR1 is MDHEN, CDR2 SYDVKM, per germline. The CDR3 DNA reads TGTGCCAGCAGTTTAAGAGTCGGCAGGGGTTTACCGATTAACTATGGCTACACCTTC. Translating it yields CASSLRVGRGLPINYGYTF.

V is TRBV5-1 and J is TRBJ2-3; 10 positions match TRBD2. The germline gives CDR1 SGHRS, CDR2 YFSETQ. The ends lost 0 bases at V and 0 bases at J; junction bases unmatched: 7. The CDR3 runs 18 residues. The CDR3 is CASSLALAGATSTDTQYF. CDR3 coding DNA: TGCGCCAGCAGCTTGGCGCTAGCGGGAGCCACGAGCACAGATACGCAGTATTTT.

This chain links TRBV29-1 with TRBJ1-2; no reliable D call. Per germline, CDR1 SQVTM and CDR2 ANQGSEA. V lost 5 bases to trimming and J lost 4 bases, with 20 bases between them. The CDR3 is 15 amino acids. The CDR3 DNA reads as TGCAGCGTTCTAAAAGTCCAGAATTTAATCTATGGCTACACCTTC. Protein: CSVLKVQNLIYGYTF. The variable domain in full, completed from reference TRBV29-1 and TRBJ1-2, reads SAVISQKPSRDICQRGTSLTIQCQVDSQVTMMFWYRQQPGQSLTLIATANQGSEATYESGFVIDKFPISRPNLTFSTLTVSNMSPEDSSIYLCSVLKVQNLIYGYTFGSGTRLTVV.

This rearrangement joins TRBV7-3 to TRBJ2-5; no firm D call. The V gene lost 0 bases and the J gene lost 5 bases, with 7 bases spanning the gap. The CDR3 length is 13 residues. Germline V gene lookup returns CDR1 SGHTA and CDR2 FQGTGA. The CDR3 DNA is TGTGCCAGCAGCTTAACGACCCGGGAGACCCAGTACTTC. Translated, it gives CASSLTTRETQYF.

This clone was counted a single time. The gene calls are TRBV23-1 and TRBJ1-2, with D possibly matching TRBD1 (5 bases). TRBV23-1 counts as an open reading frame of uncertain function. V lost 6 bases to trimming and J lost 4 bases, with 18 bases between them. The CDR3 spans 15 residues. The CDR3 DNA reads as TGCGCCAGCAGCCTAGGTCCCACCGGGGGCTATGGCTACACCTTC. Amino acids: CASSLGPTGGYGYTF.

The chain joins TRBV7-3 to TRBJ1-3, with D hard to call. The CDR3 extends over 13 amino acids. The germline V gene has CDR1 SGHTA and CDR2 FQGTGA. The V and J ends lost 2 bases and 0 bases respectively, with 2 bases between them. CDR3 DNA sequence: TGTGCCAGCAGCTTAGCCTCTGGAAACACCATATATTTT. Its translation is CASSLASGNTIYF.

The CDR3 loop is CASSFRDKYYEQYF. The CDR3 bases are TGTGCCAGCAGTTTCCGGGACAAGTACTACGAGCAGTACTTC. This chain connects TRBV27 to TRBJ2-7; D may be TRBD1 (6 bases). Trimming removed 3 bases at V and 3 bases at J, with 12 bases between. The CDR3 loop spans 14 amino acids. CDR1 and CDR2 from the germline V gene are MNHEY and SMNVEV (reference sequence).

V is TRBV19 and J is TRBJ2-5, with 10 bases matching TRBD1. V lost 3 bases and J lost 3; bases outside the gene matches: 4. The CDR3 spans 15 residues. CDR1 is LNHDA and CDR2 is SQIVND in the germline V gene (reference sequence). CDR3 protein: CASSMAGTGEETQYF. CDR3 in DNA: TGTGCCAGTAGTATGGCCGGGACAGGGGAAGAGACCCAGTACTTC.